Each of the 11 T cell receptor beta chains below was sequenced from the same sample in a study of shared clonotypes between healthy human individuals. Clones were read by immunoSEQ multiplex PCR, and TCRdb kept only the in-frame ones, dropping some. The sample includes approximately 320,000 clones, around 87% seen only once; the top ten take 15% to 20%. Material: memory CD8+ T cells sorted from blood. Subset described: CD45RO+ cells pooled with CCR7-negative TemRA cells. The receptor set was obtained from a man between 18 and 35 years old in good health.

This chain connects TRBV4-1 to TRBJ2-5, with D perhaps given as TRBD1 or TRBD2 (6 bases each). Germline V CDR1 and CDR2: MGHRA, YSYEKL. V lost 2 bases to trimming and J lost 5 bases, with 15 bases between them. The CDR3 has 15 residues. The CDR3 is CASSQLPGAWETQYF. The CDR3 region has the DNA TGCGCCAGCAGCCAACTTCCGGGGGCGTGGGAGACCCAGTACTTC.

The V and J genes are TRBV4-1 and TRBJ2-7; D is unresolved. V gave up 0 bases and J gave up 2 bases, with 8 bases separating them. From germline, CDR1 is MGHRA and CDR2 YSYEKL. The length of the CDR3 is 14 residues. The CDR3 nucleotides are TGCGCCAGCAGCCAAGATCCGGGCGCCTACGAGCAGTACTTC. This translates into CASSQDPGAYEQYF.

The chain has TRBV28 and TRBJ2-7; D might be TRBD1 (6 bases). Deletions cut 5 bases from V and 3 bases from J, with 23 bases between. The germline V gene has CDR1 MDHEN and CDR2 SYDVKM. CDR3 size: 17 residues. The CDR3 sequence is CASSPRARTEIFYEQYF. The CDR3 nucleotides read TGTGCCAGCAGTCCTAGAGCCAGGACAGAGATCTTCTACGAGCAGTACTTC. The variable domain in full, with the rest retrieved from reference TRBV28 and TRBJ2-7, is DVKVTQSSRYLVKRTGEKVFLECVQDMDHENMFWYRQDPGLGLRLIYFSYDVKMKEKGDIPEGYSVSREKKERFSLILESASTNQTSMYLCASSPRARTEIFYEQYFGPGTRLTVT.

CDR3 sequence (DNA): TGTGCCAGCAGTTTACAGGTACTAGCGGGAGGGGATGAGCAGTTCTTC. This gives the protein CASSLQVLAGGDEQFF. The rearrangement joins TRBV27 to TRBJ2-1; the match to TRBD2 covers 13 bases. Trimming at V came to 2 bases and at J to 8 bases, leaving 6 bases not matched to a gene. This CDR3 has 16 residues. Germline V lookup: CDR1 MNHEY, CDR2 SMNVEV (reference sequence).

The J gene is TRBJ2-3, the V gene TRBV9; perhaps TRBD2 as D (5 bases). Germline-derived CDR1 and CDR2 are SGDLS and YYNGEE. The V end was cut by 8 bases, the J end by 1 base, with 11 bases between. The CDR3 has 13 amino acids. The CDR3: CASSEGGTDTQYF. Written as DNA, the CDR3 is TGTGCCAGTAGTGAGGGCGGCACAGATACGCAGTATTTT. The full variable domain, with the rest looked up from reference TRBV9 and TRBJ2-3, is DSGVTQTPKHLITATGQRVTLRCSPRSGDLSVYWYQQSLDQGLQFLIQYYNGEERAKGNILERFSAQQFPDLHSELNLSSLELGDSALYFCASSEGGTDTQYFGPGTRLTVL.

Worth noting for this clone: Other DNA sequences in this specimen translate into the identical CDR3. The chain carries TRBV10-3 and TRBJ2-7, with no clear D. Germline V gene sequence: CDR1 ENHRY, CDR2 SYGVKD. V shed 2 bases and J shed 3 bases, with 2 bases lying between them. This CDR3 has 11 amino acids. Here the CDR3 reads CAISEGYEQYF. The CDR3 DNA reads as TGTGCCATCAGTGAGGGCTACGAGCAGTACTTC.

This sequence joins TRBV27 and TRBJ2-3; D unresolved. Germline assignment: CDR1 MNHEY and CDR2 SMNVEV (reference sequence). Trimming took off 5 bases at V and 0 bases at J, with 6 bases between the two ends. The CDR3 has 13 residues. CDR3 DNA: TGTGCCAGCAGTGTACCTAGCACAGATACGCAGTATTTT. The encoded protein is CASSVPSTDTQYF.

The chain carries TRBV6-1 and TRBJ2-7; D might be TRBD1 (6 bases). The CDR3 has 14 residues. V lost 8 bases to trimming and J lost 6 bases, with 20 bases between them. Germline CDR1 is MNHNS and CDR2 is SASEGT. The CDR3 DNA reads as TGTGCCAGCGAAACGGGCAGGGGTTTTTTCGAGCAGTACTTC. This translates into CASETGRGFFEQYF.

V usage is TRBV9 and J usage is TRBJ1-6; D remains ambiguous. Per the germline V gene, CDR1 is SGDLS and CDR2 is YYNGEE. V gave up 0 bases and J gave up 7 bases, with 2 bases separating them. The CDR3 length is 12 residues. CDR3 nucleotides: TGTGCCAGCAGCGTAGGGAATTCACCCCTCCACTTT. Translation gives CASSVGNSPLHF. Full variable domain (remainder filled in from reference TRBV9 and TRBJ1-6): DSGVTQTPKHLITATGQRVTLRCSPRSGDLSVYWYQQSLDQGLQFLIQYYNGEERAKGNILERFSAQQFPDLHSELNLSSLELGDSALYFCASSVGNSPLHFGNGTRLTVT.

CDR3 region: CASSLTGEADEQYF. Written as DNA, the CDR3 is TGTGCCAGCAGCTTGACAGGGGAGGCCGACGAGCAGTACTTC. The chain uses TRBV5-6 and TRBJ2-7; D possibly corresponds to TRBD1 (7 bases). V gave up 1 base and J gave up 5 bases, with 13 bases separating them. Germline CDR1 SGHDT, CDR2 YYEEEE. The CDR3 runs to 14 residues.

This chain links TRBV13 with TRBJ2-7, with unresolved D. The CDR3 sequence is 14 residues long. Germline CDR1 PRHDT, CDR2 FYEKMQ (reference sequence). Trimming removed 6 bases from V and 0 bases from J, with 12 bases in between. The CDR3 DNA is TGTGCCAGCAGTTGGGCTCGTAGCTCCTACGAGCAGTACTTC. Protein product: CASSWARSSYEQYF.